Listed below are T cell receptor beta chains from one sample, sequenced in a study of blood T cell repertoires in COVID-19. Method: immunoSEQ multiplex PCR; TCRdb's copy keeps in-frame clones and lacks some. The sample shows about 150,000 clones, about 88% of them seen only once. The sample consisted of peripheral blood. The origin of the receptors is a woman aged 80 or older with COVID-19, enrolled during active disease. CDR3s include the opening cysteine and the closing phenylalanine or tryptophan. The D gene is left open where the match is weak. The size entry is marked missing in some rows and otherwise reads once, few, many or a size class.

V gene,D gene,clone size,J gene,CDR3 DNA,CDR3 protein
TRBV6-5,TRBD1,once,TRBJ1-5,TGTGCCAGCAGCGGAGGACAGGGAAATCAGCCCCAGCATTTT,CASSGGQGNQPQHF
TRBV11-2,TRBD1,.,TRBJ1-1,TGTGCCAGCAGGGCCGGGACAGGGGTTATGAACACTGAAGCTTTCTTT,CASRAGTGVMNTEAFF
TRBV28,.,.,TRBJ2-7,TGTGCCAGCAGTCCGGGGGACAGATGGGGCGAGCAGTACTTC,CASSPGDRWGEQYF
TRBV9,.,.,TRBJ2-7,TGTGCCAGCAGCGTAGGATCCGGGGGAACCTACGAGCAGTACTTC,CASSVGSGGTYEQYF
TRBV18,TRBD1,.,TRBJ2-1,TGTGCCAGCTCATCGGACAGGGGGCCTGACAATGAGCAGTTCTTC,CASSSDRGPDNEQFF
TRBV19,.,.,TRBJ2-2,TGTGCCAGTAGTATGGCAGGCACGAACACCGGGGAGCTGTTTTTT,CASSMAGTNTGELFF
TRBV2,.,few,TRBJ1-4,TGTGCCAGCTACCGGACTGGCCGGAATGAAAAACTGTTTTTT,CASYRTGRNEKLFF
TRBV21-1,.,.,TRBJ1-6,TGTGCCAGCAGCTTACAAAGGGCCAAGGGGGGGAATTCACCCCTCCACTTT,CASSLQRAKGGNSPLHF
TRBV24-1,.,.,TRBJ2-1,TGTGCCACCAGTGATTTGGTTCCCGATGAGCAGTTCTTC,CATSDLVPDEQFF
TRBV28,.,.,TRBJ2-7,TGTGCCAGCAGCCTGATAGGCGGTGCCTCCTACGAGCAGTACTTC,CASSLIGGASYEQYF
TRBV2,.,.,TRBJ2-5,TGTGCCAGCAGTGAACTACCGAAAGAGACCCAGTACTTC,CASSELPKETQYF
TRBV5-4,.,once,TRBJ2-7,TGTGCCAGCAGCTTGGTGGGGGCGAGCTCCTACGAGCAGTACTTC,CASSLVGASSYEQYF
TRBV28,.,.,TRBJ1-2,TGTGCCAGCAGTTCTAACCGCGACTATGGCTACACCTTC,CASSSNRDYGYTF
TRBV11-2,.,once,TRBJ2-7,TGTGCCAGCAGTTTACTACCGCTCGAGCAGTACTTC,CASSLLPLEQYF
TRBV11-2,.,.,TRBJ1-2,TGTGCCAGCAGCACAGATGTCTATGGCTACACCTTC,CASSTDVYGYTF
TRBV9,TRBD1,.,TRBJ1-6,TGTGCCAGCAGCACCAGGACAGGGTGGGATTCACCCCTCCACTTT,CASSTRTGWDSPLHF
TRBV7-2,.,.,TRBJ1-1,TGTGTCAGCAGCTTAGCGCCCGGGACTGAAGCTTTCTTT,CVSSLAPGTEAFF
TRBV11-2,TRBD1,once,TRBJ1-2,TGTGCCAGCAGCAAAAGCCAGGGGGCAATGGCTGGCTACACCTTC,CASSKSQGAMAGYTF
TRBV27,.,.,TRBJ2-2,TGTGCCAGCAGTTTTTACGGGGGGGAGCTGTTTTTT,CASSFYGGELFF
TRBV7-9,TRBD2,.,TRBJ2-1,TGTGCCAGCAGCTGGACTAGCGGGAGTGGGTCCTACAATGAGCAGTTCTTC,CASSWTSGSGSYNEQFF
TRBV28,.,few,TRBJ2-1,TGTGCCAGCAGTTTTAGGAGGGTTTCCTTTAATGAGCAGTTCTTC,CASSFRRVSFNEQFF
TRBV7-9,TRBD1,.,TRBJ1-5,TGTGCCAGCAGCTTAACAGGGGACCAGCCCCAGCATTTT,CASSLTGDQPQHF
TRBV11-2,.,.,TRBJ2-3,TGTGCCAGCAGCTTTTCTTTCTGGGAGAGCACAGATACGCAGTATTTT,CASSFSFWESTDTQYF
TRBV11-3,.,.,TRBJ1-1,TGTGCCAGCAGCTTAGGAGGAACCAGTGAAGCTTTCTTT,CASSLGGTSEAFF
TRBV5-6,.,.,TRBJ1-5,TGTGCCAGCAGCTCACAGGTTTTCAGCAATCAGCCCCAGCATTTT,CASSSQVFSNQPQHF
TRBV4-3,TRBD1,once,TRBJ1-2,TGCGCCAGCAGCCCCTACAGGGGAAGTGGTGGCTACACCTTC,CASSPYRGSGGYTF